The 21 T cell receptor beta chains listed next were all sequenced from one sample in a study of blood T cell repertoires in COVID-19. Measured with immunoSEQ multiplex PCR; TCRdb has only the in-frame clones, and not every one. Altogether tens of thousands of clones are present, about 81% being singletons, with the ten largest covering 27%. The material sequenced was peripheral blood. The source of these receptors is a human donor in a cohort sampled during active COVID-19.

The rearrangement uses TRBV5-1 and TRBJ1-1; TRBD1 matches 8 bases. Germline CDR1 reads SGHRS; CDR2 reads YFSETQ. V lost 4 bases and J lost 4; bases outside the gene matches: 6. The CDR3 covers 14 residues. Written as DNA, the CDR3 is TGCGCCAGCAGCCCCGGACAGGGTGGCACTGAAGCTTTCTTT. As protein: CASSPGQGGTEAFF.

This clone was seen only a few times. The CDR3 loop is CASSEGGPYEQYF. For the CDR3, the DNA is TGTGCCAGCAGTGAAGGGGGGCCCTACGAGCAGTACTTC. The chain couples TRBV6-1 to TRBJ2-7; D perhaps matches TRBD1 (6 bases). V lost 1 base to trimming and J lost 2 bases, with 6 bases between them. CDR3 length equals 13 residues. Germline V gives CDR1 MNHNS, CDR2 SASEGT.

The genes are TRBV15 and TRBJ2-7, with 9 bases fitting TRBD1. V gave up 0 bases and J gave up 2 bases; unmatched junction bases: 11. This CDR3 has 18 residues. Germline V gene sequence: CDR1 LNHNV, CDR2 YYDKDF (reference sequence). CDR3 amino acids: CATSRDPPHRGRTYEQYF. For the CDR3, the DNA is TGTGCCACCAGCAGAGATCCCCCGCACAGGGGGCGAACCTACGAGCAGTACTTC.

This CDR3 is CASSLGGGYTGELFF. The CDR3 bases are TGTGCCAGCAGCTTAGGCGGCGGGTACACCGGGGAGCTGTTTTTT. The chain employs TRBV11-3 and TRBJ2-2; possibly TRBD2 for D (5 bases). V lost 1 base to trimming and J lost 3 bases, with 9 bases between them. The CDR3 consists of 15 residues. CDR1 is SGHNT and CDR2 is YENEEA in the germline V gene. Supplemented by reference TRBV11-3 and TRBJ2-2, the full variable domain reads EAGVVQSPRYKIIEKKQPVAFWCNPISGHNTLYWYLQNLGQGPELLIRYENEEAVDDSQLPKDRFSAERLKGVDSTLKIQPAELGDSAVYLCASSLGGGYTGELFFGEGSRLTVL.

The V and J genes are TRBV9 and TRBJ1-5; D is ambiguous. Germline V gene data show CDR1 as SGDLS and CDR2 as YYNGEE. The CDR3 runs 13 residues. The V and J ends lost 3 bases and 0 bases respectively, with 4 bases between them. As DNA, the CDR3 is TGTGCCAGCAGCGAATATAGCAATCAGCCCCAGCATTTT. It is translated as CASSEYSNQPQHF.

This clone has a single count. The rearrangement links TRBV5-1 to TRBJ1-3; tentatively, D is TRBD1 (6 bases). The CDR3 runs 15 residues. Germline V gene lookup returns CDR1 SGHRS and CDR2 YFSETQ. Between the trimmed V and J ends, which lost 4 bases and 1 base, there was a span of 12 bases. In DNA form, the CDR3 reads TGCGCCAGCAGCCGCCCGGACAGTTCTGGAAACACCATATATTTT. Translating gives CASSRPDSSGNTIYF.

CDR3 protein: CASSPPVTGSVWYTEAFF. For the CDR3, the DNA is TGTGCCAGCTCACCACCGGTCACAGGGTCGGTTTGGTACACTGAAGCTTTCTTT. The V and J genes are TRBV18 and TRBJ1-1; D is possibly TRBD1 (6 bases). Trimming removed 0 bases at V and 3 bases at J, with 20 bases between. CDR1 is KGHSH, CDR2 LQKENI, per germline. CDR3 length: 18 amino acids.

The V gene is TRBV25-1, the J gene TRBJ2-1, with TRBD1 as a possible D gene (6 bases). The V gene lost 7 bases and the J gene lost 2 bases, with 12 bases spanning the gap. The germline CDR1 and CDR2 sequences are MGHDK and SYGVNS. The CDR3 is made up of 14 amino acids. CDR3 region: CASNFRGTYNEQFF. Here the CDR3 DNA reads TGTGCCAGCAATTTCAGGGGAACCTACAATGAGCAGTTCTTC.

The rearrangement uses TRBV7-8 and TRBJ2-6, with 7 bases that match TRBD1. Germline trimming cut 5 bases from V and 0 bases from J; bases unmatched to any gene: 7. Germline-derived CDR1 and CDR2 are SGHVS and FQNEAQ. CDR3 length: 17 amino acids. CDR3 loop: CASSAQQGPSGANVLTF. CDR3 nucleotides: TGTGCCAGCAGCGCCCAACAGGGGCCCTCTGGGGCCAACGTCCTGACTTTC.

CDR3 in DNA: TGTGCCAGCAGCTTGGGCGGGAGGGAACTGTTTTTT. Translation: CASSLGGRELFF. The genes are TRBV7-9 and TRBJ1-4; D gene ambiguous. V gave up 3 bases and J gave up 12 bases, with 11 bases separating them. Germline CDR1 and CDR2: SEHNR and FQNEAQ (reference sequence). This CDR3 contains 12 residues. Filled out from reference TRBV7-9 and TRBJ1-4, the complete variable domain reads DTGVSQNPRHKITKRGQNVTFRCDPISEHNRLYWYRQTLGQGPEFLTYFQNEAQLEKSRLLSDRFSAERPKGSFSTLEIQRTEQGDSAMYLCASSLGGRELFFGSGTQLSVL.

The chain carries TRBV30 and TRBJ1-1; the match to TRBD1 covers 7 bases. Trimming took 4 bases from V and 3 from J; bases not matched to a gene: 5. Germline V gives CDR1 GTSNPN, CDR2 SVGIG (reference sequence). This CDR3 spans 13 amino acids. The CDR3 nucleotides are TGTGCCTGGAAAGAGGGGGCGGACACTGAAGCTTTCTTT. It codes for CAWKEGADTEAFF.

This clone was seen once. The rearrangement uses TRBV9 and TRBJ2-2; the D gene is possibly TRBD2 (6 bases). CDR3 size: 15 residues. From germline, CDR1 is SGDLS and CDR2 YYNGEE. V lost 4 bases to trimming and J lost 6 bases, with 16 bases between them. In nucleotides, the CDR3 is TGTGCCAGCAGCCTCTCGTGGGGGGTGGCCGGGGAGCTGTTTTTT. Protein: CASSLSWGVAGELFF. Drawing the rest from reference TRBV9 and TRBJ2-2, the complete variable domain is DSGVTQTPKHLITATGQRVTLRCSPRSGDLSVYWYQQSLDQGLQFLIQYYNGEERAKGNILERFSAQQFPDLHSELNLSSLELGDSALYFCASSLSWGVAGELFFGEGSRLTVL.

This sequence joins TRBV7-8 and TRBJ1-1, with 12 bases matching TRBD1. V lost 0 bases to trimming and J lost 8 bases; unmatched junction nucleotides: 7. This CDR3 has 16 residues. Per germline, CDR1 SGHVS and CDR2 FQNEAQ. The CDR3 here is CASSLARPGQGAEAFF. CDR3 nucleotide sequence: TGTGCCAGCAGCTTAGCGAGACCGGGACAGGGGGCAGAAGCTTTCTTT.

The gene calls are TRBV6-5 and TRBJ1-2; a weak D match, TRBD1 (5 bases). V lost 8 bases, J lost 1 base, and 11 bases lay in between. The CDR3 loop spans 13 amino acids. Germline V gene sequence: CDR1 MNHEY, CDR2 SVGAGI. The CDR3, as DNA: TGTGCCAGCTTTGGGGGGGTTAACTATGGCTACACCTTC. Its translation: CASFGGVNYGYTF.

The chain recombines TRBV5-4 with TRBJ2-1; D gene ambiguous. The CDR3 is made up of 13 amino acids. The V gene's germline CDR1 is SGHNT and CDR2 YYREEE (reference sequence). V was shortened by 0 bases and J by 9 bases, with 10 bases between the two germline ends. The CDR3 coding sequence is TGTGCCAGCAGCTTGGCACCACAAAGTGAGCAGTTCTTC. This translates into CASSLAPQSEQFF.

This clone has a single count. This chain uses TRBV7-3 with TRBJ2-1; no reliable D call. Germline V gene sequence: CDR1 SGHTA, CDR2 FQGTGA. The CDR3 extends over 13 amino acids. The V gene lost 5 bases and the J gene lost 5 bases, with 10 bases spanning the gap. The CDR3 loop is CASSPGSHNEQFF. CDR3 coding DNA: TGTGCCAGCAGCCCCGGGTCCCACAATGAGCAGTTCTTC.

This clone was seen just once. This chain links TRBV19 with TRBJ1-4, with no clear D. The germline V and J ends were trimmed by 5 bases and 4 bases, with 11 bases remaining between them. Germline CDR1 is LNHDA and CDR2 is SQIVND (reference sequence). This CDR3 region has 14 residues. CDR3 coding DNA: TGTGCCAGTAGTGTCCGGGTCATTAATGAAAAACTGTTTTTT. Translating gives CASSVRVINEKLFF.

V gene TRBV7-8 combines with J gene TRBJ2-1; perhaps TRBD2 as D (5 bases). The CDR3 contains 14 residues. Germline values: CDR1 SGHVS, CDR2 FQNEAQ. V lost 8 bases and J lost 7, with 18 bases in between. The CDR3 loop reads CASRRTPLVNEQFF. The CDR3 coding sequence is TGTGCCAGCCGACGGACTCCCCTGGTTAATGAGCAGTTCTTC.

This sequence joins TRBV23-1 and TRBJ1-4; D not certain. TRBV23-1 is flagged as an ORF with uncertain function. The CDR3 loop spans 16 amino acids. V lost 1 base, J lost 4 bases, and 13 bases lay in between. The CDR3 protein is CASSQWREALNEKLFF. In DNA, the CDR3 is TGCGCCAGCAGTCAATGGAGGGAGGCGCTTAATGAAAAACTGTTTTTT.

The genes are TRBV3-1 (or the pseudogene TRBV3-2) and TRBJ1-2; D unclear. Trimming took off 1 base at V and 4 bases at J, with 10 bases between the two ends. The V gene's germline CDR1 is LGHDT and CDR2 YNNKEL (reference sequence). The CDR3 consists of 14 residues. CDR3 protein: CASSQGEGGYGYTF. CDR3 DNA: TGTGCCAGCAGCCAAGGGGAGGGAGGCTATGGCTACACCTTC.

This chain joins TRBV25-1 and TRBJ1-4; a weak D match, TRBD1 (5 bases). Trimming pared 1 base from V and 6 bases from J, leaving 18 bases between. This CDR3 has 17 amino acids. Germline V gene lookup returns CDR1 MGHDK and CDR2 SYGVNS. The CDR3 sequence is CASSEWEGLEQDEKLFF. The CDR3 nucleotides are TGTGCCAGCAGTGAATGGGAGGGGCTGGAACAGGATGAAAAACTGTTTTTT.